The source of this T cell receptor beta chain is a study of T cell changes during pregnancy in multiple sclerosis. V lost 6 bases and J lost 0, with 17 bases in between. Germline V gene sequence: CDR1 LNHDA, CDR2 SQIVND (reference sequence). This CDR3 has 16 residues. Sequencing used immunoSEQ multiplex PCR; TCRdb keeps in-frame clones, though not all of them. This table holds approximately 48,000 clones, more than 90% found once. The material sequenced was CD8+ T cells from peripheral blood mononuclear cells, taken after pregnancy. This sequence joins TRBV19 and TRBJ1-1, with D possibly matching TRBD1 (6 bases). This TCR was recovered from a female donor with multiple sclerosis, enrolled in a pregnancy study. The CDR3 protein is CASRSVGGLMNTEAFF. DNA for the CDR3: TGTGCCAGTAGATCAGTGGGGGGGCTAATGAACACTGAAGCTTTCTTT.